This T cell receptor (beta chain) was identified in a study of beta chain features in type 1 diabetes. Since all of the isolated RNA was reverse transcribed, expressed TCRB transcripts were what got sequenced. Clones were sequenced by immunoSEQ multiplex PCR, and TCRdb holds only the in-frame ones, with some missing. The sample has under 300,000 clones, 25% to 30% seen once. Trimming stripped 3 bases from V and 6 bases from J, with 18 bases between. CDR1 and CDR2 (germline): MDHEN, SYDVKM. CDR3 length: 16 amino acids. This receptor was taken from a man aged 25 to 45 in good health. V is TRBV28 and J is TRBJ2-1, with D possibly TRBD1 on 7 matching bases. Sequencing used central memory CD4+ T cells from blood. The CDR3 bases are TGTGCCAGCAGTTTGTCGACAGGGAGGAGAGGCAATGAGCAGTTCTTC. It specifies CASSLSTGRRGNEQFF.